Listed below are T cell receptor beta chains from one sample, sequenced in a study of metastatic and nonmetastatic thyroid tumors. TCRdb reprocessed the PCR reads using MiXCR. The sample consists of under 20,000 clones, around a quarter of them appearing once. Sequencing was carried out using blood. The receptor source for this set is a female donor with papillary thyroid cancer or a benign thyroid nodule (not recorded which). Some clones in this sample may be carry-over from other donors' samples. The CDR3 runs from the conserved cysteine through the conserved F or W. A D gene is named only where the DNA matches it firmly. Some rows have no size entry. The others give once, few or many, or a class for an expanded clone.

TRBJ1-6,few,TRBV28,.,TGTGCCAGCAGCTTTCCCCACAGGAAAGGGGGTAATTCAACCCTCCACTTT,CASSFPHRKGGNSTLHF
TRBJ2-1,many,TRBV20-1,.,TGCAGTGCTAGAGATGCAAGCCAGCGTGCTCATGAGCAGTTCTTC,CSARDASQRAHEQFF
TRBJ2-7,few,TRBV5-8,.,TGTGCCAGCAGCTTGGTTTCAGGCTACAGCAGCAAGTACTTC,CASSLVSGYSSKYF
TRBJ2-5,many,TRBV6-4,.,TGTGCCAGCAGTGCTAGCGCCCAAGAGACCCAGTACTTC,CASSASAQETQYF
TRBJ2-5,.,TRBV5-1,TRBD1,TGCGCCAGCCATCAACGAGAACCAGGGGGACCCTGGGAGACCCAGTACTTC,CASHQREPGGPWETQYF
TRBJ2-1,many,TRBV7-8,TRBD1,TGTGCCAGCAGCTTAGGAGACAGGGGTCCCTACAATGAACAGTTCTTC,CASSLGDRGPYNEQFF
TRBJ2-7,.,TRBV5-1,TRBD1,TGCGCCAGCAGCGAAGGGACAGGGGGCTACGAGCAGTACTTC,CASSEGTGGYEQYF
TRBJ1-1,.,TRBV5-1,.,TGCGCCAGCAGCTTGGTATCGGGGGGCGGTTCTGAAGCTTTCTTT,CASSLVSGGGSEAFF
TRBJ1-2,many,TRBV4-1,TRBD1,TGCGCCAGCAGCCAAGGGAGACAGGGTTATGGCTACACCTTC,CASSQGRQGYGYTF
TRBJ2-7,many,TRBV5-4,TRBD2,TGTGCCAGCAGCGGGGGTGGGACTAGCGGCTACGAGCAGTACTTC,CASSGGGTSGYEQYF
TRBJ2-7,few,TRBV19,TRBD2,TGTGCCAGTAGGACTAGCTGTAGCTCCTACGAGCAGTACTTC,CASRTSCSSYEQYF
TRBJ1-1,.,TRBV15,.,TGTGCCACCAGCAGTTCCCAGGGAAACACTGAAGCTTTCTTT,CATSSSQGNTEAFF
TRBJ1-3,.,TRBV20-1,.,TGCAGTGTCCCGTGGCGGGGCTCTGGAAACACCATATATTTT,CSVPWRGSGNTIYF
TRBJ2-5,.,TRBV6-5,TRBD2,TGTGCCAGCAGTTTAAGCGGGAGAGAAGAGACCCAGTACTTC,CASSLSGREETQYF
TRBJ2-7,.,TRBV27,.,TGTGCCAGCAGTAGGACTATCAGTGCCTACGAGCAGTACTTC,CASSRTISAYEQYF
TRBJ2-3,.,TRBV6-2/TRBV6-3,TRBD1,TGTGCCAGCAGACGGGACAGGGCAGATACGCAGTATTTT,CASRRDRADTQYF
TRBJ1-5,medium-sized,TRBV20-1,.,TGCAGTGCTAGGACGGAGGAGCATCAGCCCCAGCATTTT,CSARTEEHQPQHF
TRBJ2-7,.,TRBV5-1,TRBD1,TGCGCCAGCAGGAGGGGACAGGACTCCTACGAGCAGTACTTC,CASRRGQDSYEQYF
TRBJ2-1,few,TRBV11-3,TRBD2,TGTGCCAGCAGCCAGGGACTAGGTGAAGGTGAGCAGTTCTTC,CASSQGLGEGEQFF
TRBJ2-1,many,TRBV9,.,TGTGCCAGCAGCGAAAAACAGGGGAGGTACAATGAGCAGTTCTTC,CASSEKQGRYNEQFF
TRBJ1-5,medium-sized,TRBV12-3/TRBV12-4,.,TGTGCCAGCAGTTTATCAGGGTCCCAGCCCCAGCATTTT,CASSLSGSQPQHF
TRBJ1-1,many,TRBV20-1,TRBD1,TGCAGTGCTACGACAGGGTTCGCTAACACTGAAGCTTTCTTT,CSATTGFANTEAFF
TRBJ2-7,few,TRBV27,.,TGTGCCAGCAGCCGAGGGCTAGCTTCCGAGCAGTACTTC,CASSRGLASEQYF
TRBJ2-1,.,TRBV5-4,.,TGTTCCAGCAGCTTGGGATGGGAGGAGAGCTCCTACGAGCATTACTTC,CSSSLGWEESSYEHYF
TRBJ2-7,medium-sized,TRBV7-9,.,TGTGCCAGCAGCTCCGGACACGTTTCCTACGAGCAGTACTTC,CASSSGHVSYEQYF
TRBJ2-1,many,TRBV6-1,.,TGTGCCAGCATTCTTGATCCCCGTAGCTCCTACAATGAGCAGTTCTTC,CASILDPRSSYNEQFF
TRBJ2-1,many,TRBV5-1,.,TGCGCCAGCAGCTTGGGAAAACCCGTCGATGAGCAGTTCTTC,CASSLGKPVDEQFF
TRBJ1-3,few,TRBV6-1,.,TGTGCCAGCAGTGGGGACGGAGGAAACACCATATATTTT,CASSGDGGNTIYF
TRBJ1-1,.,TRBV5-5,.,TGTGCCAGCAGCTTGGTTCTCGAGGGAAGGAACACTGAAGCTTTCTTT,CASSLVLEGRNTEAFF
TRBJ1-5,medium-sized,TRBV6-2/TRBV6-3,.,TGTGCCAGCACCCCCCGGCCCAATCAGCCCCAGCATTTT,CASTPRPNQPQHF
TRBJ1-3,.,TRBV6-1,.,TGTGCCAGCAGTACATCGGGGTTTTCTGGAAACACCATATATTTT,CASSTSGFSGNTIYF
TRBJ1-3,.,TRBV12-3/TRBV12-4,TRBD1,TGTGCCAGCAGCGACAGGGCCTATCGGAACACCATATATTTT,CASSDRAYRNTIYF
TRBJ1-2,few,TRBV6-2/TRBV6-3,.,TGTGCCAGCGTCGATGGATCGTCTAGACGGGGTGGCTACACCTTC,CASVDGSSRRGGYTF
TRBJ1-1,.,TRBV24-1,TRBD1,TGTGCCACCAGTGATCGGGCCAGGGGGACTTTCTTT,CATSDRARGTFF
TRBJ1-1,medium-sized,TRBV12-3/TRBV12-4,.,TGTGCCAGCAGACCTCGGGGCGGGGGCACTGAAGCTTTCTTT,CASRPRGGGTEAFF
TRBJ2-7,medium-sized,TRBV10-2,TRBD1,TGCGCCAGTAGGACAGGAGGTGTCTACGAGCAGTACTTC,CASRTGGVYEQYF
TRBJ2-1,few,TRBV5-1,TRBD1,TGCGCCAGCAGCTCGGTACAGGGGGTCTACAATGAGCAGTTCTTC,CASSSVQGVYNEQFF
TRBJ1-2,.,TRBV19,.,TGTGCCATCTCACCCGGGACCGCCGGCTACACCTTC,CAISPGTAGYTF
TRBJ2-5,many,TRBV20-1,.,TGCAGTGCCAGCCGGGACGCCTCGGTCCAAGAGACCCAGTACTTC,CSASRDASVQETQYF
TRBJ1-2,.,TRBV7-2,.,TGTGCCGGCAGCTTTCGAGGGCAGGGCTACACCTTC,CAGSFRGQGYTF
TRBJ2-3,.,TRBV20-1,TRBD2,TGCAGTGCGGGGGAGGCTAGCGGAACAGATACGCAGTATTTT,CSAGEASGTDTQYF
TRBJ1-1,.,TRBV9,TRBD1,TGTGCCAGCAGTGAGACAGGGGGAACTGAAGCTTTCTTT,CASSETGGTEAFF
TRBJ1-2,.,TRBV9,.,TGTGCCAGCAGCGTAGCCAGGATACTTAACTATGGCTACACCTTC,CASSVARILNYGYTF
TRBJ2-5,many,TRBV20-1,.,TGCAGTGCTAGAGAGCCCCAAGAGACCCAGTACTTC,CSAREPQETQYF
TRBJ1-4,.,TRBV6-2/TRBV6-3,.,TGTGCCAGCAGTTCGGGGGAGCTTAATGAAAAACTGTTTTTT,CASSSGELNEKLFF
TRBJ2-7,medium-sized,TRBV10-2,TRBD2,TGCGCCAGCGCTGGGACTAGCGGTGTCCTGGAGCAGTACTTC,CASAGTSGVLEQYF
TRBJ1-2,many,TRBV7-8,.,TGTGCCAGCAGCTTAGGGACAGCGCTTAACTATGGCTACACCTTC,CASSLGTALNYGYTF
TRBJ1-1,many,TRBV20-1,.,TGCAGTGCTCCCCTGATGGGCCGCATGAACACTGAAGCTTTCTTT,CSAPLMGRMNTEAFF
TRBJ2-3,many,TRBV30,TRBD2,TGTGCCTGGAGTCTACTAGCGGGAGGGGGTGCAGATACGCAGTATTTT,CAWSLLAGGGADTQYF
TRBJ1-3,few,TRBV28,TRBD1,TGTGCCAGCAGCATGGGACAGGGAGGTGGAAACACCATATATTTT,CASSMGQGGGNTIYF
TRBJ1-5,.,TRBV20-1,.,TGCAGTGCCACCCCCTGGGGCCCCAATCAGCCCCAGCATTTT,CSATPWGPNQPQHF
TRBJ2-7,many,TRBV11-2,.,TGTGCCAGCAGCTTAGTTCCGGACGGGAGTTCCTACGAGCAGTACTTC,CASSLVPDGSSYEQYF
TRBJ1-2,few,TRBV27,.,TGTGCCAGCAGTCCCCCGGGTGGGTATGGCTACACCTTC,CASSPPGGYGYTF
TRBJ2-3,.,TRBV7-2,.,TGTGCCAGCAGCTTAGGCGGGGCCACAGATACGCAGTATTTT,CASSLGGATDTQYF